This entry describes one T cell receptor (beta chain). The CDR3 length is 16 residues. CDR1 is SGHRS, CDR2 YFSETQ, per germline. Trimming took 4 bases from V and 5 from J; bases not matched to a gene: 14. This sample was taken from a study of blood T cell repertoires in COVID-19. Study details: Collection of acute and convalescent COVID-19 samples took place in the United States, Italy and Spain. PBMCs, B-cell-depleted T cells, or T cells were the source of the cDNA or gDNA that made up the material.

In the study's own analysis: Nucleated cell counts were estimated from reference gene primer amplification. The repertoire was sequenced with immunoSEQ multiplex PCR; TCRdb's copy has only in-frame clones and lacks some. V, J and clone size are taken as reported in that table, and D and trimming were inferred from the DNA itself. The sample has around 40,000 clones, 89% seen once; the top ten hold around a fifth. Sequenced input: peripheral blood. The clonotype comes from a man aged 45-60 years with active COVID-19. V gene TRBV5-1 combines with J gene TRBJ2-7; the match to TRBD1 covers 8 bases. The CDR3 spells CASSLAPGTGAHEQYF. CDR3 bases: TGCGCCAGCAGCCTAGCTCCCGGGACAGGAGCCCACGAGCAGTACTTC.